This T cell receptor (beta chain) was identified during a study of blood T cell repertoires in COVID-19. Sequenced by immunoSEQ multiplex PCR; TCRdb stores in-frame clones only, minus some. The sample has 200,000 to 300,000 clones, about 82% seen once; the top ten hold 9% to 15%. Sequenced: peripheral blood. The clonotype comes from a man aged 80 or over with acute or convalescent COVID-19.

CDR3 nucleotides: TGTGCCAGCAGCCAAGCGACCGGGGAGCTGTTTTTT. Amino acid sequence: CASSQATGELFF. The chain uses TRBV3-1 (or the pseudogene TRBV3-2) and TRBJ2-2, with D uncertain. Per the germline V gene, CDR1 is LGHDT and CDR2 is YNNKEL (reference sequence). CDR3 length: 12 residues. Between the trimmed V and J ends, which lost 1 base and 5 bases, there was a span of 2 bases.